The rows below give T cell receptor beta chains drawn from one sample of a study of blood T cell repertoires in COVID-19. Measured with immunoSEQ multiplex PCR; TCRdb has only the in-frame clones, and not every one. The sample includes 70,000 to 90,000 clones, roughly 83% of them seen just once. Sequenced material: peripheral blood. These receptors all stem from a man in his forties or fifties with active COVID-19. Both conserved end residues are part of each CDR3. Fields, in order: J gene, clone size, V gene, D gene, CDR3 protein, CDR3 DNA. A D gene is named only where the DNA matches it firmly. Clone size is given for some rows only: seen once, a few or many times, or a class if the clone is expanded.

TRBJ1-4	.	TRBV9	.	CASSSSVGDEKLFF	TGTGCCAGCAGCTCATCGGTAGGGGATGAAAAACTGTTTTTT
TRBJ1-3	few	TRBV14	TRBD1	CASRAITGAGNTIYF	TGTGCCAGCAGGGCTATTACAGGGGCCGGAAACACCATATATTTT
TRBJ2-1	.	TRBV27	TRBD1	CASSLLGTGINEQFF	TGTGCCAGCAGTTTACTAGGGACAGGGATCAATGAGCAGTTCTTC
TRBJ2-7	.	TRBV11-2	TRBD1	CASSPSQGAFYEQYF	TGTGCCAGCAGCCCCTCACAGGGGGCGTTCTACGAGCAGTACTTC
TRBJ2-1	.	TRBV5-6	TRBD1	CASSPGQGRSYNEQFF	TGTGCCAGCAGCCCGGGACAGGGGAGGTCCTACAATGAGCAGTTCTTC
TRBJ2-3	.	TRBV11-2	TRBD1	CASSLGTGDTDTQYF	TGTGCCAGCAGCTTAGGGACAGGGGACACAGATACGCAGTATTTT
TRBJ2-7	.	TRBV5-8	.	CASSPRTGSYEQYF	TGTGCCAGCAGCCCGCGGACGGGATCCTACGAGCAGTACTTC
TRBJ1-3	.	TRBV7-9	.	CASSDNRRGNTIYF	TGTGCCAGCAGCGATAACCGCAGGGGAAACACCATATATTTT
TRBJ2-2	.	TRBV7-3	.	CASSPRLGANTGELFF	TGTGCCAGCAGCCCCCGGTTAGGGGCGAACACCGGGGAGCTGTTTTTT
TRBJ1-4	once	TRBV6-6	TRBD1	CASGLRTGVANEKLFF	TGTGCCAGCGGACTCCGAACAGGGGTGGCTAATGAAAAACTGTTTTTT
TRBJ1-3	.	TRBV5-4	.	CASRTDSSGNTIYF	TGTGCCAGCAGAACGGACAGCTCTGGAAACACCATATATTTT
TRBJ2-5	.	TRBV30	.	CAWSGRASSKTQYF	TGTGCCTGGAGTGGGAGAGCCTCAAGTAAGACCCAGTACTTC
TRBJ1-1	.	TRBV7-2	.	CASSPLTGSLEAFF	TGTGCCAGCAGCCCATTAACAGGGAGCCTTGAAGCTTTCTTT
TRBJ2-7	.	TRBV6-5	.	CASYRSGVYEQYF	TGTGCCAGCTATCGCTCGGGGGTATACGAGCAGTACTTC
TRBJ1-1	.	TRBV7-2	.	CASSPPPGNTEAFF	TGTGCCAGCAGCCCCCCCCCAGGAAACACTGAAGCTTTCTTT
TRBJ1-2	.	TRBV30	TRBD1	CAWGDRLYGYTF	TGTGCCTGGGGGGACAGGCTCTATGGCTACACCTTC
TRBJ1-2	few	TRBV14	TRBD1	CASSHARGYGYTF	TGTGCCAGCAGCCACGCCAGGGGGTATGGCTACACCTTC
TRBJ1-3	.	TRBV11-3	.	CASTHTSVSQNTIYF	TGTGCCAGCACCCACACCTCCGTCTCTCAGAACACCATATATTTT
TRBJ2-5	.	TRBV15	TRBD2	CATSMTSVQETQYF	TGTGCCACCAGCATGACTAGCGTGCAAGAGACCCAGTACTTC
TRBJ2-7	.	TRBV30	TRBD1	CAWSASRDRGHYEQYF	TGTGCCTGGAGCGCGAGCCGGGACAGGGGGCACTACGAGCAGTACTTC
TRBJ2-6	.	TRBV28	.	CASSYQGSGANVLTF	TGTGCCAGCAGTTACCAGGGATCCGGGGCCAACGTCCTGACTTTC
TRBJ2-6	.	TRBV27	.	CASSSVPGRQAGSSGANVLTF	TGTGCCAGCAGTAGTGTTCCCGGCAGGCAGGCAGGAAGCTCTGGGGCCAACGTCCTGACTTTC
TRBJ1-1	.	TRBV5-1	.	CASSVQGRGTEAFF	TGCGCCAGCAGCGTCCAGGGGCGAGGCACTGAAGCTTTCTTT
TRBJ1-1	.	TRBV28	.	CASTPSRGSGTEAFF	TGTGCCAGCACCCCGTCAAGGGGTTCAGGCACTGAAGCTTTCTTT
TRBJ2-3	few	TRBV7-2	TRBD2	CASSLAQVMRGGRDTQYF	TGTGCCAGCAGCTTAGCGCAGGTTATGCGGGGGGGCCGTGATACGCAGTATTTT
TRBJ2-7	.	TRBV6-6	.	CASSQVQQSSYEQYF	TGTGCCAGCAGCCAGGTTCAGCAGAGCTCCTACGAGCAGTACTTC
TRBJ1-1	.	TRBV9	.	CASSVVAGTEAFF	TGTGCCAGCAGCGTAGTCGCGGGGACTGAAGCTTTCTTT
TRBJ1-3	.	TRBV28	.	CASSLSMGGGNTIYF	TGTGCCAGCAGTTTATCAATGGGGGGTGGAAACACCATATATTTT
TRBJ2-3	.	TRBV11-2	.	CASSLVQGTDTQYF	TGTGCCAGCAGCTTAGTACAGGGAACAGATACGCAGTATTTT
TRBJ2-3	.	TRBV28	TRBD2	CASSRTSGLTDTQYF	TGTGCCAGCAGCCGGACTAGCGGTTTAACAGATACGCAGTATTTT
TRBJ1-1	.	TRBV19	TRBD1	CASSTRTGKDTEAFF	TGTGCCAGTAGTACCCGGACAGGGAAGGACACTGAAGCTTTCTTT
TRBJ2-7	.	TRBV5-1	.	CASSGRGSGEQYF	TGCGCCAGCAGCGGCCGGGGGTCGGGCGAGCAGTACTTC
TRBJ2-1	.	TRBV6-1	TRBD1	CASSDQGAGYNEQFF	TGTGCCAGCAGTGATCAGGGGGCCGGCTACAATGAGCAGTTCTTC
TRBJ2-7	.	TRBV5-1	.	CASSSLEGIREQYF	TGCGCCAGCAGCTCACTGGAGGGTATCCGCGAGCAGTACTTC
TRBJ1-2	.	TRBV11-2	.	CASTQPGFDYGYTF	TGTGCCAGCACCCAGCCAGGCTTCGACTATGGCTACACCTTC
TRBJ1-6	once	TRBV5-1	.	CASSLFDSSSYNSPLHF	TGCGCCAGCAGCTTGTTCGACAGCAGCTCCTATAATTCACCCCTCCACTTT
TRBJ2-2	.	TRBV3-1/TRBV3-2	TRBD2	CASSPRTSGIGELFF	TGTGCCAGCAGCCCACGGACTAGCGGGATTGGGGAGCTGTTTTTT
TRBJ2-7	.	TRBV7-9	.	CASSLAEGAVNEQYF	TGTGCCAGCAGCTTAGCAGAAGGGGCCGTCAACGAGCAGTACTTC
TRBJ1-1	once	TRBV29-1	TRBD1	CSVEKFGTGQTEAFF	TGCAGCGTTGAAAAGTTCGGGACAGGGCAAACTGAAGCTTTCTTT
TRBJ2-3	.	TRBV28	.	CASTQGRNTDTQYF	TGTGCCAGCACCCAGGGCAGGAACACAGATACGCAGTATTTT
TRBJ2-2	.	TRBV25-1	.	CASTLTSGRSDTGELFF	TGTGCCAGCACTTTGACTAGTGGGAGAAGTGACACCGGGGAGCTGTTTTTT